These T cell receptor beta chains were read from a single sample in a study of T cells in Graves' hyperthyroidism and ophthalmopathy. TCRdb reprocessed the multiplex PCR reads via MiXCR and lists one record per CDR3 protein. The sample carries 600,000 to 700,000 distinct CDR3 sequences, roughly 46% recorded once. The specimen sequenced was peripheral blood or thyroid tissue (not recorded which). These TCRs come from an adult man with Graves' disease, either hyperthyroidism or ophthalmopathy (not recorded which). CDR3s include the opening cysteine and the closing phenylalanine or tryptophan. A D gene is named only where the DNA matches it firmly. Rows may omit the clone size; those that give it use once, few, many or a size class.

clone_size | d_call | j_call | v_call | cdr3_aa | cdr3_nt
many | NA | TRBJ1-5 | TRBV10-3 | CAISRGVSQPQHF | TGTGCCATCAGCCGTGGGGTAAGTCAGCCCCAGCATTTT
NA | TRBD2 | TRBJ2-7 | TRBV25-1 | CASTAAGIEQYF | TGTGCCAGCACGGCAGCGGGAATCGAGCAGTACTTC
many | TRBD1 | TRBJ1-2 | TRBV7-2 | CASSARDRDYGYTF | TGTGCCAGCAGCGCCCGGGACAGAGACTATGGCTACACCTTC
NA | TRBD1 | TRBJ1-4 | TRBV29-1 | CSVYGTAKGKLFF | TGCAGCGTCTACGGGACAGCGAAAGGAAAACTGTTTTTT
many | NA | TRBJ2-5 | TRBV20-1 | CSARGSQETQYF | TGCAGTGCTAGGGGCAGTCAAGAGACCCAGTACTTC
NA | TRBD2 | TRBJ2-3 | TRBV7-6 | CASSASGSSTDTQYF | TGTGCCAGCAGCGCTAGCGGGTCGAGCACAGATACGCAGTATTTT
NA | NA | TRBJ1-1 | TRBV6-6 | CASTLTDINTEAFF | TGTGCCAGCACCCTGACTGATATAAACACTGAAGCTTTCTTT
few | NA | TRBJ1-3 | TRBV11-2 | CASSAEGGYGNTIYF | TGTGCCAGCAGCGCGGAGGGAGGATATGGAAACACCATATATTTT
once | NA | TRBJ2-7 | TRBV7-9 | CASSLGFPGGQYEQYF | TGTGCCAGCAGCTTAGGATTTCCCGGGGGACAGTACGAGCAGTACTTC
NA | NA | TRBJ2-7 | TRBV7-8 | CASSLALRSGLGFYEQYF | TGTGCCAGCAGCTTAGCGCTCAGGAGCGGTCTGGGATTTTACGAGCAGTACTTC
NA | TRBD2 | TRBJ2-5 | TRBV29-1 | CSVEDPRTLERGGPGAQYF | TGCAGCGTTGAAGACCCGCGGACTCTAGAGCGGGGGGGCCCGGGGGCCCAGTACTTC
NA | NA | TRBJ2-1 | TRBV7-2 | CASSLQFVNEQFF | TGTGCCAGCAGCTTACAATTCGTCAATGAGCAGTTCTTC
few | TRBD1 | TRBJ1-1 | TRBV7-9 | CASSTGQGAQTEAFF | TGTGCCAGCAGCACCGGACAGGGGGCGCAGACTGAAGCTTTCTTT
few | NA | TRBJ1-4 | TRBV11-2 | CASSQPEEGFREKLFF | TGCGCCAGCAGCCAGCCCGAGGAGGGGTTCCGGGAAAAACTGTTTTTT
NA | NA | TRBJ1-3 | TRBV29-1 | CSLDGGPGNTIYF | TGCAGCCTAGACGGGGGACCTGGAAACACCATATATTTT
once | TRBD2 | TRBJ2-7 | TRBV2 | CASSDIAGNSYERYF | TGTGCCAGCAGTGATATAGCGGGGAACTCCTACGAGCGGTACTTC
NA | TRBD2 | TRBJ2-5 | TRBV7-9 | CASSYPGLAGVGARAQYF | TGTGCCAGCAGCTACCCGGGACTAGCGGGAGTGGGAGCCAGGGCCCAGTACTTC
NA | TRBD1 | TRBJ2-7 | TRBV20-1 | CSARDPVKGATYEQYF | TGCAGTGCTAGAGATCCGGTTAAGGGGGCAACCTACGAGCAGTACTTC
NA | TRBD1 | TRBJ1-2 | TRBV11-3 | CASSSGGRDRVGYGYTF | TGTGCCAGCAGCTCGGGAGGCCGGGACAGGGTTGGCTATGGCTACACCTTC
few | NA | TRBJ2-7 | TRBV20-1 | CSARDRAQATYEQYF | TGCAGTGCTAGAGACCGGGCACAGGCAACCTACGAGCAGTACTTC
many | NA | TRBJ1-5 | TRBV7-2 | CASSLYSTGQPQHF | TGTGCCAGCAGCTTATACTCGACTGGTCAGCCCCAGCATTTT
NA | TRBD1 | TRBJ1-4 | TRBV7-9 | CASSFGTGLTAKLFF | TGTGCCAGCAGCTTCGGGACAGGGCTAACTGCAAAACTGTTTTTT
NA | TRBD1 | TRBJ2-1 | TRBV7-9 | CASSNRDRGHEQFF | TGTGCCAGCAGCAACCGGGACAGGGGACATGAGCAGTTCTTC
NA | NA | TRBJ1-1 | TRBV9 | CASSVVDHTGAFF | TGTGCCAGCAGCGTAGTAGATCACACTGGAGCTTTCTTT
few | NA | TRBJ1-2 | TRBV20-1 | CSARDSGDYGYTF | TGCAGTGCTAGAGATTCGGGTGACTATGGCTACACCTTC
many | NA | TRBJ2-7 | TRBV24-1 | CATSDLEGYEQYF | TGTGCCACCAGTGATTTGGAGGGTTACGAGCAGTACTTC
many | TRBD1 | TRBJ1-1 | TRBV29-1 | CSVELRQGTTEAFF | TGCAGCGTTGAATTGCGACAGGGAACCACTGAAGCTTTCTTT
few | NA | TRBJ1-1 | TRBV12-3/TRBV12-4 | CASSLIQGSTEAFF | TGTGCCAGCAGTTTGATCCAGGGGAGCACTGAAGCTTTCTTT
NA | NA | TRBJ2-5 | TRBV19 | CASSSLPSGGGAETQYF | TGTGCCAGTAGTTCCCTTCCCAGCGGAGGCGGCGCAGAGACCCAGTACTTC
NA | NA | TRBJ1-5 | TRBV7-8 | CASSLASGHNQPQHF | TGTGCCAGCAGCTTAGCGTCAGGGCACAATCAGCCCCAGCATTTT
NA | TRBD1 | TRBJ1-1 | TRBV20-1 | CSAPGQGIEAFF | TGCAGTGCTCCCGGACAGGGTATTGAAGCTTTCTTT
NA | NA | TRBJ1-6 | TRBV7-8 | CASSFSGTSGNSPLHF | TGTGCCAGCAGCTTCTCCGGGACTAGCGGGAATTCACCCCTCCACTTT
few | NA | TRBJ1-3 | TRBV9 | CASSVGDRSSGNTIYF | TGTGCCAGCAGCGTAGGGGACCGGAGCTCTGGAAACACCATATATTTT
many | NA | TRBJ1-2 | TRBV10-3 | CAISDRTAGSYGYTF | TGTGCCATCAGTGACCGGACAGCAGGGTCCTATGGCTACACCTTC
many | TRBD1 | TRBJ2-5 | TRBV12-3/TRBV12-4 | CASTGQGARSGETQYF | TGTGCCAGCACGGGGCAGGGGGCTCGAAGTGGGGAGACCCAGTACTTC
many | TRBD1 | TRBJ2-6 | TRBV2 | CASRDRGQGANVLTF | TGTGCCAGCAGGGACAGGGGGCAAGGGGCCAACGTCCTGACTTTC
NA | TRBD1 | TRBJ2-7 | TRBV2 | CASKGTGGSEQYF | TGTGCCAGCAAAGGGACAGGGGGTTCCGAGCAGTACTTC
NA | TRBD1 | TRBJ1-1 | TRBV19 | CASGTGIRNTEAFF | TGTGCCAGCGGGACAGGAATACGGAACACTGAAGCTTTCTTT
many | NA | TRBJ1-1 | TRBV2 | CASREAWGTEAFF | TGTGCCAGCAGGGAAGCGTGGGGGACTGAAGCTTTCTTT
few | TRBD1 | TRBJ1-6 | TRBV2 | CASSESGQGISPLHF | TGTGCCAGCAGTGAATCCGGACAGGGGATTTCACCCCTCCACTTT
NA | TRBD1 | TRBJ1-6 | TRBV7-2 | CASSLVGGGVNPLHF | TGTGCCAGCAGCTTAGTAGGAGGGGGCGTCAACCCCCTCCACTTT
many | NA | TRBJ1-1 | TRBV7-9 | CASSRSGRNTEAFF | TGTGCCAGCAGCCGATCGGGGCGGAACACTGAAGCTTTCTTT
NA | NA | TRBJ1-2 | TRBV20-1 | CSARVQGGYTF | TGCAGTGCTAGAGTGCAGGGAGGCTACACCTTC
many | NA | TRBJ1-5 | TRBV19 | CASSMQHSNQPQHF | TGTGCCAGTAGTATGCAGCATAGCAATCAGCCCCAGCATTTT
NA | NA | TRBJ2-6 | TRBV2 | CASTSGKPGANVLTF | TGTGCCAGCACTTCAGGGAAACCTGGGGCCAACGTCCTGACTTTC
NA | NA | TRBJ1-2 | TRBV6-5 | CASRADGGGHGYTF | TGTGCCAGTCGGGCGGACGGGGGGGGCCATGGCTACACCTTC
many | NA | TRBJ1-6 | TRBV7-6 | CASSPLYNSPLHF | TGTGCCAGCAGTCCTCTATATAATTCACCCCTCCACTTT
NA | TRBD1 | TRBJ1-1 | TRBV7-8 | CASSYDRVHTEAFF | TGTGCCAGCAGCTACGACAGGGTGCACACTGAAGCTTTCTTT
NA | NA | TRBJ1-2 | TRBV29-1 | CSVESGGRPYGYTF | TGCAGCGTTGAATCGGGTGGGAGGCCCTATGGCTACACCTTC
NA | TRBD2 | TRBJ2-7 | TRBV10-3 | CAISPGTSGSSYEQYF | TGTGCCATCAGTCCAGGGACTAGCGGGAGCTCCTACGAGCAGTACTTC
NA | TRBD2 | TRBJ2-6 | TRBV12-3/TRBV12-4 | CASRGTSGTVRANVLTF | TGTGCCAGCAGGGGGACTAGCGGGACGGTTCGGGCCAACGTCCTGACTTTC
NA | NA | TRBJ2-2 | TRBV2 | CASRDVTGGTGELFF | TGTGCCAGCAGAGATGTTACAGGCGGCACCGGGGAACTGTTTTTT
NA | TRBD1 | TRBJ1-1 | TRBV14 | CASSQDTQGVSEAFF | TGTGCCAGCAGCCAAGATACCCAGGGGGTTTCTGAAGCTTTCTTT
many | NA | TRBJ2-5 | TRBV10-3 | CAISESQGETQYF | TGTGCCATCAGTGAGTCACAGGGAGAGACCCAGTACTTC
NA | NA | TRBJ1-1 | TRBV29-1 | CSRSTGGNTEAFF | TGCAGCCGTTCGACGGGGGGGAACACTGAAGCTTTCTTT
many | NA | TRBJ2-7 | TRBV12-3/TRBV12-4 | CASGGQTYEQYF | TGTGCCAGCGGGGGCCAGACCTACGAGCAGTACTTC
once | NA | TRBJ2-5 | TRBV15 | CATSSDPSGGRQETQYF | TGTGCCACCAGCAGCGATCCTTCCGGGGGGCGTCAAGAGACCCAGTACTTC
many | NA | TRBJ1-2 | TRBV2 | CASNSRGYGYTF | TGTGCCAGCAACTCCAGGGGTTATGGCTACACCTTC
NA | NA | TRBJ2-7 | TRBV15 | CATSGERTDAYEQYF | TGTGCCACCAGTGGAGAACGGACAGATGCCTACGAGCAGTACTTC